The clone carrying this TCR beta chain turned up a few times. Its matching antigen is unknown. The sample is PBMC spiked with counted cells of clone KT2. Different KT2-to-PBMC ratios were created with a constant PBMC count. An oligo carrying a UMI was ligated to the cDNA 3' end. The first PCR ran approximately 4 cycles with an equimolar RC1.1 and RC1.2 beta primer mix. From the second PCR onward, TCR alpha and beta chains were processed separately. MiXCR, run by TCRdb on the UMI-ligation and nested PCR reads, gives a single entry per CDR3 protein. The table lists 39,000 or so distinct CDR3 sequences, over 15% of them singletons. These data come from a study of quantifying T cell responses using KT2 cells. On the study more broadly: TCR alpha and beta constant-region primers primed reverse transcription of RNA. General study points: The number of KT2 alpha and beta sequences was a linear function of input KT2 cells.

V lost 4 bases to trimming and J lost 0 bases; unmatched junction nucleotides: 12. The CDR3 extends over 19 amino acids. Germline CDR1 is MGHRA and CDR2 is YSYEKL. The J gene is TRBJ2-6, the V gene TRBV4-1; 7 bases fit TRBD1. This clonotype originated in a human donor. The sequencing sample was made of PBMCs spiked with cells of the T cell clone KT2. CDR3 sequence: CASSRENQGVPSGANVLTF. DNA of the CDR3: TGCGCCAGCAGCCGAGAAAACCAGGGGGTGCCCTCTGGGGCCAACGTCCTGACTTTC.